The 31 T cell receptor beta chains presented below share a single source sample, sequenced in a study of cytomegalovirus exposure and HLA in healthy donors. Primers included in the PCR were 60 Vbeta and 13 Jbeta primers. Here immunoSEQ multiplex PCR was the method, and the copy in TCRdb shows in-frame clones only, minus some. The repertoire includes more than 60,000 clones, 70% to 85% of them detected once, and just under 3% sits in the top ten. Sequencing used PBMCs. Every receptor here comes from a woman in her twenties or thirties in good health and CMV-seronegative.

The rearrangement links TRBV30 to TRBJ1-1, with D unclear. The CDR3 loop spans 11 amino acids. V was trimmed by 4 bases and J by 4 bases, leaving 7 bases between them. Per germline, CDR1 GTSNPN and CDR2 SVGIG (reference sequence). CDR3 residues: CAWKSGTEAFF. In nucleotides, the CDR3 is TGTGCCTGGAAATCAGGCACTGAAGCTTTCTTT.

A word on this clone: Lacking the conserved final phenylalanine or tryptophan, this CDR3 likely reflects a read error. The chain joins TRBV27 to TRBJ1-2; D unresolved. The V gene lost 7 bases and the J gene lost 5 bases, with 14 bases spanning the gap. In germline, CDR1 is MNHEY, CDR2 SMNVEV (reference sequence). CDR3 length: 13 residues. CDR3 sequence reads: CASTRGFWYGYTL. The CDR3 DNA reads TGTGCCAGCACGCGGGGATTTTGGTATGGCTACACCCTC.

The genes are TRBV28 and TRBJ1-2; unclear D gene. Per the germline V gene, CDR1 is MDHEN and CDR2 is SYDVKM. This CDR3 is built from 12 residues. V was clipped by 5 bases and J by 5 bases, with 9 bases between them. CDR3 coding DNA: TGTGCCAGCAGTCCCACGGGGTATGGCTACACCTTC. Its translation is CASSPTGYGYTF.

This chain uses TRBV5-1 with TRBJ2-3; weak D call: TRBD1 (6 bases). Germline CDR1 SGHRS, CDR2 YFSETQ. Trimming took off 5 bases at V and 0 bases at J, with 19 bases between the two ends. CDR3 length equals 17 residues. The DNA of the CDR3 is TGCGCCAGCAGACATTACAACAGGGCTACTAGCACAGATACGCAGTATTTT. It translates to CASRHYNRATSTDTQYF.

This sequence joins TRBV11-3 and TRBJ2-3; D possibly corresponds to TRBD1 (6 bases). The CDR3 extends over 15 amino acids. Germline V gene sequence: CDR1 SGHNT, CDR2 YENEEA. V was clipped by 1 base and J by 4 bases, with 12 bases between them. CDR3: CASSLGYTGSDTQYF. The CDR3 DNA reads as TGTGCCAGCAGCTTAGGATACACAGGGTCAGATACGCAGTATTTT.

This clone appeared once. The chain employs TRBV6-5 and TRBJ1-5; D unresolved. The V and J ends lost 5 bases and 2 bases respectively, with 10 bases between them. The CDR3 covers 14 residues. In germline, CDR1 is MNHEY, CDR2 SVGAGI. CDR3 sequence: CASSLGSGNQPQHF. DNA for the CDR3: TGTGCCAGCAGTCTAGGGAGCGGCAATCAGCCCCAGCATTTT.

V and J are TRBV7-2 and TRBJ1-4; TRBD1 aligns across 8 bases. Germline CDR1 SGHTA, CDR2 FQGNSA. The V and J ends lost 4 bases and 7 bases, in that order; junction bases with no gene match: 8. This CDR3 comprises 15 residues. The CDR3 nucleotides are TGTGCCAGCAGCTCCAGACAGGGGTTGGCTGAAAAACTGTTTTTT. The encoded protein is CASSSRQGLAEKLFF.

The CDR3 region is CASRYRDTQYF. CDR3 bases: TGTGCCAGCAGATACAGGGATACGCAGTATTTT. The J gene is TRBJ2-3, the V gene TRBV7-8, with D tentatively TRBD1 (5 bases). Germline V gene data show CDR1 as SGHVS and CDR2 as FQNEAQ. Between the trimmed V and J ends, which lost 6 bases and 6 bases, there was a span of 7 bases. The CDR3 has 11 residues.

The CDR3 DNA follows: TGTGCCAGCAGCCAGCCGGGACTAGCGGCCACAGATACGCAGTATTTT. Its translation: CASSQPGLAATDTQYF. The V and J genes are TRBV5-6 and TRBJ2-3; TRBD2 aligns across 11 bases. Germline V gives CDR1 SGHDT, CDR2 YYEEEE. The V gene end was trimmed by 4 bases and the J gene end by 2 bases; junction bases not matched to a gene: 6. This CDR3 comprises 16 residues.

The chain has TRBV19 and TRBJ2-5, with D possibly being TRBD1 (6 bases). This CDR3 comprises 15 residues. Trimming removed 6 bases at V and 5 bases at J, with 19 bases between. CDR1 and CDR2 from the germline V gene are LNHDA and SQIVND (reference sequence). The CDR3 spells CASSQTGTKGETQYF. CDR3 coding DNA: TGTGCCAGTAGCCAAACCGGGACAAAGGGGGAGACCCAGTACTTC.

This chain uses TRBV14 with TRBJ2-2, with D hard to call. Germline V CDR1 and CDR2: SGHDN, FVKESK. Between the trimmed V and J ends, which lost 1 base and 8 bases, there was a span of 8 bases. The CDR3 has 13 amino acids. CDR3 nucleotide sequence: TGTGCCAGCAGCCAAGGCGGAATTGGGGAGCTGTTTTTT. Its protein is CASSQGGIGELFF.

V gene TRBV28 combines with J gene TRBJ2-1; 9 bases match TRBD2. Germline CDR1 MDHEN, CDR2 SYDVKM. After removal of 6 bases from V and 1 base from J, the junction contained 4 bases not matched to a gene. The CDR3 loop spans 15 amino acids. The CDR3 region is CASRASGNSYNEQFF. The CDR3 DNA is TGTGCCAGCAGGGCTAGCGGGAATTCCTACAATGAGCAGTTCTTC. Using reference TRBV28 and TRBJ2-1 for the parts outside the CDR3, the full variable domain is DVKVTQSSRYLVKRTGEKVFLECVQDMDHENMFWYRQDPGLGLRLIYFSYDVKMKEKGDIPEGYSVSREKKERFSLILESASTNQTSMYLCASRASGNSYNEQFFGPGTRLTVL.

This rearrangement joins TRBV5-1 to TRBJ2-2; 9 nucleotides line up with TRBD1. CDR3 length equals 16 residues. The V segment lost 4 bases and the J segment 1 base; nucleotides outside the gene matches: 5. CDR1 and CDR2 from the germline V gene are SGHRS and YFSETQ. The CDR3 reads CASSVSGQGNTGELFF. The CDR3, as DNA: TGCGCCAGCAGCGTATCGGGACAGGGGAACACCGGGGAGCTGTTTTTT.

The chain carries TRBV7-8 and TRBJ1-5; 12 bases align to TRBD1. The CDR3 has 17 residues. Trimming at V came to 1 base and at J to 6 bases, leaving 7 bases not matched to a gene. CDR1 SGHVS and CDR2 FQNEAQ come from the germline V gene. Here the CDR3 reads CASSLGVGDRGLQPQHF. The CDR3, as DNA: TGTGCCAGCAGCTTAGGGGTTGGGGACAGGGGGCTTCAGCCCCAGCATTTT.

In its sample, this clone was seen a few times. The chain recombines TRBV11-3 with TRBJ1-1, with D possibly TRBD1 on 5 matching bases. V shed 3 bases and J shed 1 base, with 9 bases lying between them. The CDR3 is made up of 14 amino acids. CDR1 and CDR2 (germline): SGHNT, YENEEA. CDR3 bases: TGTGCCAGCAGCTTTGGGGGGGAGAACACTGAAGCTTTCTTT. Its translation: CASSFGGENTEAFF.

The V and J genes are TRBV21-1 and TRBJ1-1; TRBD1 is the table's D call, not checked against the DNA. TRBV21-1 is flagged as a pseudogene. There are 14 residues in the CDR3. The CDR3 coding sequence is TGTGCCAGCAGCCCTTGGACAGGGCGCACTGAAGCTTTCTTT. This encodes CASSPWTGRTEAFF.

This chain links TRBV5-4 with TRBJ2-3; 11 nucleotides agree with TRBD2. The V gene end was trimmed by 3 bases and the J gene end by 1 base; junction bases not matched to a gene: 1. Germline V CDR1 and CDR2: SGHNT, YYREEE (reference sequence). This CDR3 is built from 15 residues. The CDR3 loop reads CASSSGLAGTDTQYF. CDR3 sequence (DNA): TGTGCCAGCAGCTCGGGACTAGCGGGCACAGATACGCAGTATTTT.

The chain carries TRBV7-9 and TRBJ2-7; the match to TRBD2 covers 7 bases. Germline CDR1 and CDR2: SEHNR and FQNEAQ (reference sequence). The CDR3 contains 12 residues. V was pared by 8 bases and J by 6 bases, with 7 bases of the junction left unmatched. This CDR3 is CASASGGSEQYF. CDR3 nucleotides: TGTGCCAGCGCCTCGGGGGGATCCGAGCAGTACTTC.

The rearrangement uses TRBV10-3 and TRBJ1-1; tentative D call: TRBD1 (5 bases). The CDR3 is 14 residues long. V lost 9 bases, J lost 1 base, and 15 bases lay in between. Per germline, CDR1 ENHRY and CDR2 SYGVKD. This chain's CDR3 is CAIREGGENTEAFF. CDR3 nucleotide sequence: TGTGCCATACGAGAGGGAGGGGAGAACACTGAAGCTTTCTTT.

The V and J genes are TRBV10-1 and TRBJ2-7, with D unclear. The CDR3 loop spans 13 amino acids. The V end was cut by 5 bases, the J end by 0 bases, with 8 bases between. Germline CDR1 reads WNHNN; CDR2 reads SYGVQD (reference sequence). In DNA, the CDR3 is TGCGCCAGCAGTAGCAATCCCTCCTACGAGCAGTACTTC. Its translation: CASSSNPSYEQYF.

Only a few counts were recorded for this clone. The rearrangement uses TRBV7-8 and TRBJ1-1; D might be TRBD1 (5 bases). Trimming removed 4 bases from V and 4 bases from J, with 13 bases in between. CDR3 length: 14 amino acids. CDR1 and CDR2 from the germline V gene are SGHVS and FQNEAQ. The CDR3 region has the DNA TGTGCCAGCAGCTCAAGCAGGGTGGGCACTGAAGCTTTCTTT. Translation gives CASSSSRVGTEAFF.

The chain carries TRBV19 and TRBJ2-6; the D gene is possibly TRBD2 (6 bases). Germline-derived CDR1 and CDR2 are LNHDA and SQIVND (reference sequence). The CDR3 is 16 residues long. The germline V and J ends were trimmed by 6 bases and 0 bases, with 12 bases remaining between them. CDR3 nucleotide sequence: TGTGCCAGTAGAGGAGGGGCGAACTCTGGGGCCAACGTCCTGACTTTC. Protein product: CASRGGANSGANVLTF.

The chain uses TRBV6-5 and TRBJ2-1; D gene ambiguous. Per the germline V gene, CDR1 is MNHEY and CDR2 is SVGAGI. With 6 bases removed from V and 1 base from J, the gap between germline ends came to 13 bases. The CDR3 has 15 residues. CDR3 amino acids: CASRADSGSYNEQFF. The CDR3 DNA reads TGTGCCAGCAGGGCAGACTCTGGATCCTACAATGAGCAGTTCTTC.

V usage is TRBV29-1 and J usage is TRBJ1-2; weak D call: TRBD1 (6 bases). The CDR3 has 13 amino acids. Germline V CDR1 and CDR2: SQVTM, ANQGSEA. Trimming left V 5 bases short and J 8 bases short, with 18 bases between. CDR3: CSVQGGGGGGYTF. CDR3 coding DNA: TGCAGCGTTCAGGGAGGCGGGGGCGGGGGCTACACCTTC.

The chain employs TRBV12-5 and TRBJ2-2, with D possibly TRBD1 on 5 matching bases. CDR1 and CDR2 (germline): LGHNT, FRNRAP. The CDR3 runs to 16 residues. V shed 5 bases and J shed 6 bases, with 19 bases lying between them. The CDR3 sequence is CASGLWGASFAGELFF. For the CDR3, the DNA is TGTGCTAGTGGTCTCTGGGGCGCCTCCTTCGCCGGGGAGCTGTTTTTT.

The chain carries TRBV2 and TRBJ1-1, with a tentative D call TRBD1 (6 bases). V lost 5 bases and J 3 bases, leaving 10 bases between the germline ends. The germline V gene has CDR1 SNHLY and CDR2 FYNNEI. This CDR3 has 13 residues. The CDR3: CASSLGTHTEAFF. DNA for the CDR3: TGTGCCAGCAGTCTCGGGACACACACTGAAGCTTTCTTT. The complete variable domain, with remaining parts taken from reference TRBV2 and TRBJ1-1, reads EPEVTQTPSHQVTQMGQEVILRCVPISNHLYFYWYRQILGQKVEFLVSFYNNEISEKSEIFDDQFSVERPDGSNFTLKIRSTKLEDSAMYFCASSLGTHTEAFFGQGTRLTVV.

This clone came up a few times. J is TRBJ1-1 and V is TRBV15; no reliable D call. The CDR3 covers 17 residues. Trimming took 1 base from V and 5 from J, leaving 20 bases between them. Germline-derived CDR1 and CDR2 are LNHNV and YYDKDF (reference sequence). CDR3 loop: CATSRAPLGNGGTEAFF. The CDR3, as DNA: TGTGCCACCAGCAGAGCTCCGCTGGGGAATGGCGGGACTGAAGCTTTCTTT.

The rearrangement links TRBV7-9 to TRBJ2-3, with D possibly being TRBD2 (6 bases). This CDR3 contains 15 residues. The germline V gene has CDR1 SEHNR and CDR2 FQNEAQ (reference sequence). The V end lost 5 bases, the J end lost 4 bases, and 16 bases lay between the germline ends. CDR3: CASSLGGSGSDTQYF. The CDR3 DNA is TGTGCCAGCAGCCTAGGAGGTAGCGGCTCAGATACGCAGTATTTT.

The sample holds one count of this clone. The chain employs TRBV4-1 and TRBJ1-2; weak D call: TRBD1 (5 bases). V was cut by 0 bases and J by 0 bases, with 11 bases left in between. Germline assignment: CDR1 MGHRA and CDR2 YSYEKL. The CDR3 consists of 16 residues. This CDR3 reads CASSQDLRGPNYGYTF. The CDR3 DNA follows: TGCGCCAGCAGCCAAGATCTGCGGGGCCCTAACTATGGCTACACCTTC.

The chain recombines TRBV4-3 with TRBJ2-3, with TRBD1 identical over 9 bases. V shed 1 base and J 3 bases; nucleotides not matched to a gene: 5. The CDR3 runs to 16 residues. Germline assignment: CDR1 LGHNA and CDR2 YSLEER. The CDR3 coding sequence is TGCGCCAGCAGCCAAGCGGGAGGACAGGGGACAGATACGCAGTATTTT. As protein: CASSQAGGQGTDTQYF.

This sequence joins TRBV10-2 and TRBJ1-1; 7 nucleotides agree with TRBD1. In germline, CDR1 is WSHSY, CDR2 SAAADI. The CDR3 is made up of 13 amino acids. Losses at the gene ends were 6 bases for V and 3 bases for J; bases not matched to a gene: 4. The CDR3 loop is CASSGQVYTEAFF. The DNA for the CDR3 is TGCGCCAGCAGCGGACAGGTCTACACTGAAGCTTTCTTT.